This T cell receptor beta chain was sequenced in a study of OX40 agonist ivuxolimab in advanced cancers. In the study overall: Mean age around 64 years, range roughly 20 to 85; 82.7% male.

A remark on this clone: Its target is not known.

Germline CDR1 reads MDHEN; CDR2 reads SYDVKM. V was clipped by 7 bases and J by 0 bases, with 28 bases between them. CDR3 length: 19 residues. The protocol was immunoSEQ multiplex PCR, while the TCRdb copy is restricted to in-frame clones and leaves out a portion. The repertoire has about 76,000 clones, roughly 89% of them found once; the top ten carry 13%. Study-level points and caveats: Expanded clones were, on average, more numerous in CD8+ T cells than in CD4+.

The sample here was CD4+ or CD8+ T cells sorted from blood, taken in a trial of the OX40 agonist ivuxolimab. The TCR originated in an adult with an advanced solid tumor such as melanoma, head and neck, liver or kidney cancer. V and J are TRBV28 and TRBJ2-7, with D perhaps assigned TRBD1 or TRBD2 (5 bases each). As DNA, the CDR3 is TGTGCCAGCAACTCCCTCCGGGACCCCAGAACTTACACCTCCTACGAGCAGTACTTC. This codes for CASNSLRDPRTYTSYEQYF.